Below, 6 T cell receptor beta chains from the same sample are listed, as sequenced in a study of T cells in Graves' hyperthyroidism and ophthalmopathy. Using RNA transcripts as the source, TCR beta CDR3 regions were amplified. Using the HTBI primer set, a first-round RT-PCR was run on the TCR CDR3. One entry per CDR3 protein results from TCRdb running MiXCR on the multiplex PCR reads. The table records fewer than 600,000 distinct CDR3 sequences, about an eighth of them present only once. The sequenced sample consisted of blood. The receptors derive from a woman between 18 and 29 years old with Graves' hyperthyroidism.

This clonotype was counted many times. The rearrangement joins TRBV27 to TRBJ2-2; 14 positions agree with TRBD2. Trimming took 2 bases from V and 3 from J; bases not matched to a gene: 2. CDR1 and CDR2 from the germline V gene are MNHEY and SMNVEV (reference sequence). The CDR3 is made up of 17 amino acids. The chain's CDR3 is CASSLGTSGSDTGELFF. The CDR3 DNA is TGTGCCAGCAGTTTAGGGACTAGCGGGAGTGACACCGGGGAGCTGTTTTTT.

This clonotype has ten or more counts. The chain joins TRBV12-3 or TRBV12-4 to TRBJ2-2; D unclear. The CDR3 is 12 amino acids. Trimming removed 3 bases at V and 6 bases at J, with 5 bases between. CDR3 sequence: CASSLRAGELFF. The CDR3 DNA reads as TGTGCCAGCAGTTTGCGTGCCGGGGAGCTGTTTTTT.

This chain links TRBV2 with TRBJ1-6, with 8 bases matching TRBD1. The CDR3 is 12 residues long. Germline V gene data show CDR1 as SNHLY and CDR2 as FYNNEI. With V trimmed by 10 bases and J by 6 bases, 2 bases remained unmatched. The CDR3 DNA reads TGTGCCAACAGGGGGGGTAATTCACCCCTCCACTTT. Translated, it gives CANRGGNSPLHF.

This clonotype was detected ten times or more. The chain carries TRBV12-3 or TRBV12-4 and TRBJ2-2, with D possibly TRBD2 on 6 matching bases. V shed 5 bases and J shed 4 bases, with 14 bases lying between them. This CDR3 spans 15 amino acids. This CDR3 is CASSRPGLITGELFF. The CDR3 DNA follows: TGTGCCAGCAGTCGGCCGGGACTCATCACCGGGGAGCTGTTTTTT.

This clonotype was seen ten or more times. The V and J genes are TRBV7-9 and TRBJ2-7; D possibly corresponds to TRBD2 (5 bases). In germline, CDR1 is SEHNR, CDR2 FQNEAQ (reference sequence). Trimming left V 5 bases short and J 6 bases short, with 23 bases between. The CDR3 consists of 16 residues. In DNA, the CDR3 is TGTGCCAGCAGCCCCCTCGGACTCCCCATTGCGAGCGAGCAGTACTTC. Translation: CASSPLGLPIASEQYF.

This clonotype was seen at least ten times. This chain uses TRBV12-3 or TRBV12-4 with TRBJ2-1; the D gene is possibly TRBD1 (6 bases). The CDR3 contains 13 residues. V lost 8 bases and J 6 bases, leaving 14 bases between the germline ends. The CDR3 loop reads CASRQDIFNEQFF. The CDR3 DNA reads TGTGCCAGCCGACAGGATATTTTCAATGAGCAGTTCTTC.